Listed below are T cell receptor beta chains from one sample, sequenced in a study of HIV-infected children after antiretroviral therapy interruption. TCRdb processed the 3' RACE reads anew with MiXCR; each CDR3 protein has one entry. The table lists fewer than 100,000 distinct CDR3 sequences, about 7.2% of them singletons. Material: CD45RA+ CD4+ T cells from PBMCs, pooled from several time points, obtained from a donor given antiretroviral therapy, either interrupted or continuous. The receptors shown here come from a pool of human donors with HIV. Each CDR3 is given with its conserved first and last residue. A D gene is named only where the DNA matches it firmly. Clone size is stated in some rows and not others, as once, few, many or a class when expanded.

CDR3	DNA	D	size	V	J
CAWKAGPNTGELFF	TGTGCCTGGAAAGCCGGACCGAACACCGGGGAGCTGTTTTTT	-	many	TRBV30	TRBJ2-2
CASSLAGAVEETQYF	TGCGCCAGCAGCTTGGCCGGAGCGGTGGAAGAGACCCAGTACTTC	-	many	TRBV5-1	TRBJ2-5
CASSPTRQGAGGYTF	TGTGCCAGCAGTCCTACTAGGCAGGGGGCTGGCGGCTACACCTTC	TRBD1	many	TRBV28	TRBJ1-2
CASSFGSGQPQHF	TGTGCCAGCAGTTTTGGATCCGGTCAGCCCCAGCATTTT	-	few	TRBV12-3/TRBV12-4	TRBJ1-5
CASISDRGETQYF	TGTGCCAGCATCTCCGACAGAGGAGAGACCCAGTACTTC	-	-	TRBV3-2	TRBJ2-5
CASRADLSNQPQHF	TGTGCCAGCAGAGCCGACCTTAGCAATCAGCCCCAGCATTTT	-	many	TRBV27	TRBJ1-5
CASSWETEAFF	TGTGCCAGCAGTTGGGAAACTGAAGCTTTCTTT	-	-	TRBV28	TRBJ1-1
CATSRDLGQGNSYNSPLHF	TGTGCCACCAGCAGAGATCTAGGCCAGGGGAACTCCTATAATTCACCCCTCCACTTT	-	many	TRBV15	TRBJ1-6
CASHTSGGGVEQFF	TGTGCCAGCCATACTAGCGGGGGGGGGGTTGAGCAGTTCTTC	TRBD2	many	TRBV6-1	TRBJ2-1
CASSLEPRFNYGYTF	TGTGCCAGCAGTTTAGAGCCGAGGTTTAACTATGGCTACACCTTC	-	-	TRBV27	TRBJ1-2
CASSFGTGAVVSKNIQYF	TGTGCCAGCAGTTTTGGGACAGGGGCGGTCGTGTCCAAAAACATTCAGTACTTC	TRBD1	-	TRBV12-3/TRBV12-4	TRBJ2-4
CASSSRSGGPNTGELFF	TGTGCCAGCAGTTCCCGTAGCGGGGGCCCGAACACCGGGGAGCTGTTTTTT	TRBD2	few	TRBV6-5	TRBJ2-2
CASSHTLPGLAGGSSYNEQFF	TGTGCCAGCAGTCACACCCTCCCGGGACTAGCGGGAGGGAGCTCCTACAATGAGCAGTTCTTC	TRBD2	many	TRBV6-5	TRBJ2-1
CASSRVTSYNEQFF	TGCGCCAGCAGTCGGGTAACCTCCTACAATGAGCAGTTCTTC	-	many	TRBV5-1	TRBJ2-1
CASSWDRGTEAFF	TGTGCCAGCTCGTGGGACAGGGGAACTGAAGCTTTCTTT	TRBD1	many	TRBV18	TRBJ1-1
CASSSLGDSTNIAKNIQYF	TGCGCCAGCAGCTCCCTCGGGGACAGTACCAACATAGCCAAAAACATTCAGTACTTC	TRBD1	-	TRBV5-1	TRBJ2-4
CASSDNSDYTF	TGTGCCAGCAGTGATAACTCCGACTACACCTTC	-	many	TRBV6-5	TRBJ1-2
CASSVEARNYEQYF	TGTGCCAGCAGCGTAGAAGCCAGGAACTACGAGCAGTACTTC	-	-	TRBV9	TRBJ2-7
CATSRASYEQYF	TGTGCCACCAGCCGGGCCTCCTACGAGCAGTACTTC	-	few	TRBV15	TRBJ2-7
CASSLFSSGYNEQFF	TGTGCCAGCAGCCTATTCTCTAGCGGGTACAATGAGCAGTTCTTC	TRBD2	many	TRBV4-2	TRBJ2-1
CASSIVELSGTDTQYF	TGTGCCAGTAGTATAGTTGAGCTGTCAGGCACAGATACGCAGTATTTT	-	-	TRBV19	TRBJ2-3
CASSSSFNEQFF	TGCGCCAGCAGCTCCTCATTCAATGAGCAGTTCTTC	-	many	TRBV5-1	TRBJ2-1
CASSPSPPRRDTQYF	TGTGCCAGCAGTCCAAGCCCACCTAGGAGAGATACGCAGTATTTT	-	many	TRBV28	TRBJ2-3
CASSVGLGSKAEYF	-	-	many	TRBV7-4	TRBJ2-7
CASSSGTGGRIGYTF	TGTGCCAGTAGTTCCGGTACCGGGGGGCGTATCGGCTACACCTTC	-	few	TRBV19	TRBJ1-2
CASSVEIPYNEQFF	TGTGCCAGCAGTGTAGAGATACCCTACAATGAGCAGTTCTTC	-	many	TRBV11-2	TRBJ2-1
CASSLVTGDGYTF	TGCGCCAGCAGCTTGGTTACCGGGGATGGCTACACCTTC	-	few	TRBV5-1	TRBJ1-2
CAISGDMNTEAFF	TGTGCCATCAGCGGAGACATGAACACTGAAGCTTTCTTT	-	many	TRBV10-3	TRBJ1-1
CASSLLRGEAFF	TGTGCCAGCAGTTTATTAAGGGGAGAGGCTTTCTTT	-	many	TRBV28	TRBJ1-1
CASSLSGSKNIQYF	TGTGCCAGCAGCTTATCAGGGTCCAAAAACATTCAGTACTTC	-	many	TRBV7-2	TRBJ2-4
CASSLEGNRGRTEAFF	TGTGCCAGCAGCTTAGAAGGAAACAGGGGGCGGACTGAAGCTTTCTTT	TRBD1	many	TRBV11-2	TRBJ1-1
CASSPGTSGGHYNEQFF	TGTGCCAGTAGTCCCGGGACTAGCGGGGGTCACTACAATGAGCAGTTCTTC	TRBD2	-	TRBV19	TRBJ2-1
CASSLIDMNTEAFF	TGCGCCAGCAGCTTGATCGACATGAACACTGAAGCTTTCTTT	-	few	TRBV5-1	TRBJ1-1
CASSFAGPAEEQYF	TGTGCCAGCAGTTTCGCGGGCCCCGCGGAAGAGCAGTACTTC	-	few	TRBV27	TRBJ2-7
CASSADRNTEAFF	TGTGCCAGCAGCGCCGACAGGAACACTGAAGCTTTCTTT	-	many	TRBV12-3/TRBV12-4	TRBJ1-1
CASSLSQLANYGYTF	TGTGCCAGCAGCTTGTCACAGTTAGCTAACTATGGCTACACCTTC	-	many	TRBV7-2	TRBJ1-2
CASSEALQGGQFF	TGTGCCAGCAGTGAAGCGCTACAGGGGGGGCAGTTCTTC	TRBD1	few	TRBV2	TRBJ2-1
CSARDPRLVNTGELFF	TGCAGTGCTAGAGATCCAAGGCTAGTAAACACCGGGGAGCTGTTTTTT	-	-	TRBV20-1	TRBJ2-2
CASSPTAGVGVTQYF	TGTGCCAGCAGTCCTACAGCGGGGGTGGGAGTTACGCAGTATTTT	TRBD2	many	TRBV7-2	TRBJ2-3
CSVEGAGPLEQYF	TGCAGCGTTGAAGGGGCAGGGCCTCTCGAGCAGTACTTC	-	-	TRBV29-1	TRBJ2-7
CASSGGTYEQYF	TGTGCCAGCAGCGGGGGAACCTACGAGCAGTACTTC	-	few	TRBV9	TRBJ2-7
CASSPPRIRGGGYTF	TGTGCCAGCAGCCCTCCCCGGATAAGGGGCGGCGGCTACACCTTC	-	few	TRBV7-3	TRBJ1-2
CASSSGQGQAFF	TGTGCCAGCAGTTCCGGACAGGGCCAAGCTTTCTTT	TRBD1	many	TRBV27	TRBJ1-1
CASSIRTGGHEQYF	TGTGCCAGCAGCATACGAACAGGGGGGCACGAGCAGTACTTC	TRBD1	many	TRBV7-2	TRBJ2-7
CSAEDPGHGTYEQYF	TGCAGTGCCGAAGATCCCGGACACGGGACCTACGAGCAGTACTTC	-	many	TRBV20-1	TRBJ2-7
CASSLGGTSSYNEQFF	TGCGCCAGCAGCTTGGGCGGGACTAGCTCCTACAATGAGCAGTTCTTC	TRBD2	-	TRBV19	TRBJ2-1
CASGTGGVRQYF	TGCGCCAGCGGGACAGGAGGAGTGAGGCAGTACTTC	TRBD1	many	TRBV10-2	TRBJ2-7
CASSLVQESYGYTF	TGTGCCAGCAGCTTAGTCCAGGAGTCCTATGGCTACACCTTC	-	few	TRBV11-3	TRBJ1-2
CASSYQGAREQETQYF	TGTGCCAGCAGTTACCAGGGAGCGAGGGAGCAAGAGACCCAGTACTTC	-	many	TRBV6-6	TRBJ2-5
CASSYRGYEQFF	TGTGCCAGCAGTTACCGAGGTTATGAGCAGTTCTTC	-	many	TRBV6-2/TRBV6-3	TRBJ2-1
CASMTDHRSGNTIYF	TGTGCCAGCATGACAGACCACCGCTCTGGAAACACCATATATTTT	-	few	TRBV27	TRBJ1-3
CASTAGGLNIQYF	TGTGCCAGCACAGCGGGAGGTTTAAACATTCAGTACTTC	TRBD2	-	TRBV12-3/TRBV12-4	TRBJ2-4
CASVGSGGYEQYF	TGTGCCAGCGTAGGTTCTGGGGGCTACGAGCAGTACTTC	-	-	TRBV9	TRBJ2-7
CAIGGLAGGTNTDTQYF	TGTGCCATCGGGGGACTAGCGGGGGGCACGAACACAGATACGCAGTATTTT	TRBD2	-	TRBV10-3	TRBJ2-3
CASSPLGQGYEQYF	TGTGCCAGCAGCCCCCTGGGACAGGGGTACGAGCAGTACTTC	TRBD1	-	TRBV4-2	TRBJ2-7
CSARFQGSHEKLFF	TGCAGTGCTAGGTTCCAGGGCTCTCATGAAAAACTGTTTTTT	-	many	TRBV20-1	TRBJ1-4
CAWTADGEKLFF	TGTGCCTGGACCGCGGACGGTGAAAAACTGTTTTTT	-	many	TRBV30	TRBJ1-4
CASSLVAGGDTQYF	TGCGCCAGCAGCTTGGTAGCGGGAGGGGATACGCAGTATTTT	TRBD2	-	TRBV5-1	TRBJ2-3